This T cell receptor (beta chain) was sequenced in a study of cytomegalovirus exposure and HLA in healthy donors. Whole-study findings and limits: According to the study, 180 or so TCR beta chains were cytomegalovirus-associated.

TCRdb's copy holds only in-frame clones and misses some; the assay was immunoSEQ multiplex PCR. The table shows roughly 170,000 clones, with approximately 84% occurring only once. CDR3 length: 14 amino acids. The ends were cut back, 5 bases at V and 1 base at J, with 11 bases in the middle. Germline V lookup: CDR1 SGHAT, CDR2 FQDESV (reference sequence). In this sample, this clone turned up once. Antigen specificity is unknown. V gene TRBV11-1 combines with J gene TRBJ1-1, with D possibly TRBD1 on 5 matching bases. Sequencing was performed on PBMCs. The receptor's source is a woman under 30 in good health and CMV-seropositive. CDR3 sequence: CASSQDTSNTEAFF. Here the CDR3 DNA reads TGTGCCAGCAGCCAGGACACCTCGAACACTGAAGCTTTCTTT.